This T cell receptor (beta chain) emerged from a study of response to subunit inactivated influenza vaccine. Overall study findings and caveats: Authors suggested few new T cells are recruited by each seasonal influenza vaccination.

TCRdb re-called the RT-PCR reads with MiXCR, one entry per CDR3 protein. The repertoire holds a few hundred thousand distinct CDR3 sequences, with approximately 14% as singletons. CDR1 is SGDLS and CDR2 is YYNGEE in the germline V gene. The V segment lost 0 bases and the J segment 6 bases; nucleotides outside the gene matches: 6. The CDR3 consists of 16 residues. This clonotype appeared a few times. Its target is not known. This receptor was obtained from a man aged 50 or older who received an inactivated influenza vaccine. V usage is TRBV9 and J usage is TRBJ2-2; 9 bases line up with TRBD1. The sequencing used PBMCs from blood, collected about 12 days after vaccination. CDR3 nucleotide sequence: TGTGCCAGCAGCGTAGATGCGGGACAGGGCGCCGGGGAGCTGTTTTTT. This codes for CASSVDAGQGAGELFF.